Detailed here is one T cell receptor beta chain. The record originates from a study of CD8+ T cells in alopecia areata. The overall study: Treatment with tofacitinib (6 to 18 months) was followed by 6 months off drug.

Specified treatment: oral pan-JAK inhibitor, 5-10 mg twice daily. Germline values: CDR1 SGHNT, CDR2 YYREEE (reference sequence). The CDR3 runs 15 residues. V lost 4 bases to trimming and J lost 4 bases, with 16 bases between them. As the sequencing template, cDNA was produced by extracting RNA and reverse transcribing it. The repertoire was sequenced with immunoSEQ multiplex PCR; TCRdb's copy has only in-frame clones and lacks some. The repertoire holds around 100,000 clones, with 44% as singletons. The sequence derives from a human donor with alopecia areata. The gene calls are TRBV5-4 and TRBJ2-3; D might be TRBD1 (6 bases). The sequencing used CD8+ T cells sorted from blood, collected at week 24, from a patient treated with tofacitinib. CDR3 coding DNA: TGTGCCAGCAGCCGGAGGACAGCTGCTTCAGATACGCAGTATTTT. Residues: CASSRRTAASDTQYF.